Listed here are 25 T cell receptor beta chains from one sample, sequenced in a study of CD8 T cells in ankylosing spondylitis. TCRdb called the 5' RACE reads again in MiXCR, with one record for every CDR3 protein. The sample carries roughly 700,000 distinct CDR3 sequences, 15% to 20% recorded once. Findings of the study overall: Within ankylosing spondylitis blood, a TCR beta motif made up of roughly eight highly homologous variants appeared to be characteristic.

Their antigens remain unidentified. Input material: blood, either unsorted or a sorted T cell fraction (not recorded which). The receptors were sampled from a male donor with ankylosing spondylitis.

In DNA form, the CDR3 reads TGTGCCTGCTCGCCGGGACAAGTGAACACTGAAGCTTTCTTT. Its protein is CACSPGQVNTEAFF. The V call is TRBV30, the J call TRBJ1-1; D possibly corresponds to TRBD1 (6 bases). V lost 6 bases and J lost 0, with 14 bases in between. The CDR3 spans 14 residues. Germline CDR1 is GTSNPN and CDR2 is SVGIG (reference sequence). The entire variable domain, with the rest obtained from reference TRBV30 and TRBJ1-1, is as follows: SQTIHQWPATLVQPVGSPLSLECTVEGTSNPNLYWYRQAAGRGLQLLFYSVGIGQISSEVPQNLSASRPQDRQFILSSKKLLLSDSGFYLCACSPGQVNTEAFFGQGTRLTVV.

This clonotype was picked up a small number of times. The CDR3 loop is CASSQDPAGAGYVEQYF. The CDR3 DNA is TGTGCCAGCAGCCAAGATCCCGCCGGAGCGGGGTACGTCGAGCAGTACTTC. The chain employs TRBV4-2 and TRBJ2-7, with 7 nucleotides matching TRBD2. V lost 0 bases, J lost 6 bases, and 14 bases stayed unmatched. The CDR3 extends over 17 amino acids. CDR1 LGHNA and CDR2 YNFKEQ come from the germline V gene.

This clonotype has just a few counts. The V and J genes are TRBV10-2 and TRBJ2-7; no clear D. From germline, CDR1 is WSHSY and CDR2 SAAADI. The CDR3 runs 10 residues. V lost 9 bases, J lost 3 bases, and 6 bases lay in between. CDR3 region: CASRHYEQYF. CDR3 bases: TGCGCCAGTCGACACTACGAGCAGTACTTC.

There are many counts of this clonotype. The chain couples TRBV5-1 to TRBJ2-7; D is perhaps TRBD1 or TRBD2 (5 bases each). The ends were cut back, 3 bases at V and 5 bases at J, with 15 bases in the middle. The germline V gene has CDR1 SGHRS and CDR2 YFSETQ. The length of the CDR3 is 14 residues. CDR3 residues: CASSSGDQYHEQYF. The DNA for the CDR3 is TGCGCCAGCAGCTCCGGGGACCAGTACCACGAGCAGTACTTC.

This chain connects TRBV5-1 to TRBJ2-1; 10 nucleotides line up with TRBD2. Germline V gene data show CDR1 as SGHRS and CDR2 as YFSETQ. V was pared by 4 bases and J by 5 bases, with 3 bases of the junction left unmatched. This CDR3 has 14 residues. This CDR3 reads CASSALAGNNEQFF. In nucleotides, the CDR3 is TGCGCCAGCAGCGCACTAGCGGGAAACAATGAGCAGTTCTTC.

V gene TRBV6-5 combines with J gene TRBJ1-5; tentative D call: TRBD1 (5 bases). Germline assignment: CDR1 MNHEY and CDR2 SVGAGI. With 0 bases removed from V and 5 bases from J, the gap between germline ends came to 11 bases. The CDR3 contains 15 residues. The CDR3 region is CASSYSYGTDQPQHF. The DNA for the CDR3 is TGTGCCAGCAGTTACTCGTACGGGACGGATCAGCCCCAGCATTTT.

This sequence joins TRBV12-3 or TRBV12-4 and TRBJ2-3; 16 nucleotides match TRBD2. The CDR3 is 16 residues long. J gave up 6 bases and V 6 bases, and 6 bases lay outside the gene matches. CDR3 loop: CASRLGLAGGPDTQYF. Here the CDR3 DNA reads TGTGCCAGCAGATTGGGACTAGCGGGAGGGCCTGATACGCAGTATTTT.

The CDR3 protein is CASRETSGGYNEQFF. Here the CDR3 DNA reads TGTGCCAGCAGGGAAACTAGCGGGGGTTACAATGAGCAGTTCTTC. The chain is built from TRBV4-2 and TRBJ2-1; TRBD2 agrees at 11 bases. Losses at the gene ends were 6 bases for V and 4 bases for J; bases not matched to a gene: 5. Per the germline V gene, CDR1 is LGHNA and CDR2 is YNFKEQ. CDR3 length: 15 amino acids.

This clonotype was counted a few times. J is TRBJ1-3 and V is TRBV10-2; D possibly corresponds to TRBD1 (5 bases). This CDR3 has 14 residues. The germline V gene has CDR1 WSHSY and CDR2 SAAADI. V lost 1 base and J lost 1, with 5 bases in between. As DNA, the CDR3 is TGCGCCAGCAGTGAGTGGGGGTCTGGAAACACCATATATTTT. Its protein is CASSEWGSGNTIYF.

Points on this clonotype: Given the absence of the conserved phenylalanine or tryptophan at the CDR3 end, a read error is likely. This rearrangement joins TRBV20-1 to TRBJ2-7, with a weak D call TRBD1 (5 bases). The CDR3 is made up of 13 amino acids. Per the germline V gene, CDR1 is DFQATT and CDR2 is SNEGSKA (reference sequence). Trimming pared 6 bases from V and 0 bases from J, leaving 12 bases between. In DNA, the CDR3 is TGCAGTGCGGAAGGACATCGCTCCTACGAGCAGTACATC. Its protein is CSAEGHRSYEQYI.

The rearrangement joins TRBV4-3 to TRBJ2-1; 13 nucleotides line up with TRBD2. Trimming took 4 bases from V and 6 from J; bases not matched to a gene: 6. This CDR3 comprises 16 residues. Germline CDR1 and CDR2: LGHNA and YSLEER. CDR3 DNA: TGCGCCAGCAGCCCCACCGGGACTAGCGGGATCAATGAGCAGTTCTTC. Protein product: CASSPTGTSGINEQFF.

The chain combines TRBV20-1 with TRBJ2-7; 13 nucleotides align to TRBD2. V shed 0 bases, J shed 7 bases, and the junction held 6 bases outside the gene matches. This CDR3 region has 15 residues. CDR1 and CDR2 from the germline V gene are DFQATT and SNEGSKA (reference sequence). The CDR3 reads CSARDGTSGRDEQYF. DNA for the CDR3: TGCAGTGCTAGAGATGGTACTAGCGGGAGGGATGAGCAGTACTTC.

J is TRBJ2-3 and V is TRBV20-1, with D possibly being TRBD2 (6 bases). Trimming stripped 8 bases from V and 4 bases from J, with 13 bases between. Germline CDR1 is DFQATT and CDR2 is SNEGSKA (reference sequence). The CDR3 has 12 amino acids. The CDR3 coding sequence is TGCAGTAGGAAGACTAGTTCAGATACGCAGTATTTT. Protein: CSRKTSSDTQYF.

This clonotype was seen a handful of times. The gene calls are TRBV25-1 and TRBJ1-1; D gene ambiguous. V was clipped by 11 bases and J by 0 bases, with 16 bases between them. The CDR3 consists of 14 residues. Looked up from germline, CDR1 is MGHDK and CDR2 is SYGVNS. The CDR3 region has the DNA TGTGCCGCAGTGAAGGAGGGCTTGAACACTGAAGCTTTCTTT. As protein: CAAVKEGLNTEAFF.

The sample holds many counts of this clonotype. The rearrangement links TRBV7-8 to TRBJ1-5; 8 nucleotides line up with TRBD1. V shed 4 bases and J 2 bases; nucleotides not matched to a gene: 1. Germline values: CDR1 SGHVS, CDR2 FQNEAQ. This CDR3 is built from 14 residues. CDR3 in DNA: TGTGCCAGCAGCTGGGGACAGGGCAATCAGCCCCAGCATTTT. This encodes CASSWGQGNQPQHF. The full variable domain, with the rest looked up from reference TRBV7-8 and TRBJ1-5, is GAGVSQSPRYKVAKRGQDVALRCDPISGHVSLFWYQQALGQGPEFLTYFQNEAQLDKSGLPSDRFFAERPEGSVSTLKIQRTQQEDSAVYLCASSWGQGNQPQHFGDGTRLSIL.

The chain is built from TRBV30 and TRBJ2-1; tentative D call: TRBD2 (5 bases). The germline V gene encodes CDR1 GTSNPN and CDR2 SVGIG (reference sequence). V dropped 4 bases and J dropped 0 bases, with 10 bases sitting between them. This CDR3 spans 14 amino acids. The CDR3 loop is CAWMLGSSYNEQFF. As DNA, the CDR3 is TGTGCCTGGATGCTGGGGAGCTCCTACAATGAGCAGTTCTTC.

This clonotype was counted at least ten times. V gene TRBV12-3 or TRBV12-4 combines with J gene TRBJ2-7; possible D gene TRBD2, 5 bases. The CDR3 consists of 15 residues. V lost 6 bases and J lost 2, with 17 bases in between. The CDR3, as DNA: TGTGCCAGCAGGCTGGCTGAGGGCCCAACCTACGAGCAGTACTTC. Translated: CASRLAEGPTYEQYF.

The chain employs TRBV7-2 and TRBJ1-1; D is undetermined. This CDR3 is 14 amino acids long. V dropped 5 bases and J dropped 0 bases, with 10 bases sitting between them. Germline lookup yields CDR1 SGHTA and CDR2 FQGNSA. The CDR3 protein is CASSARSMNTEAFF. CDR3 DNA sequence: TGTGCCAGCAGCGCCCGGTCAATGAACACTGAAGCTTTCTTT.

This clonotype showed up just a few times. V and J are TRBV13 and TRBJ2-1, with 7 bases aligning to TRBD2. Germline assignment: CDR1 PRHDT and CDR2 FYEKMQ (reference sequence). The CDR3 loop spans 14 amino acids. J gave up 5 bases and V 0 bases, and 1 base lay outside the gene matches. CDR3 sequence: CASSLGSGHNEQFF. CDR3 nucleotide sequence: TGTGCCAGCAGCTTAGGTAGCGGGCACAATGAGCAGTTCTTC.

The CDR3: CASSLQFQPGYYEQYF. The CDR3 DNA follows: TGTGCCAGCAGTTTACAATTCCAGCCAGGTTACTACGAGCAGTACTTC. This chain joins TRBV27 and TRBJ2-7; D is unclear. The germline V gene has CDR1 MNHEY and CDR2 SMNVEV (reference sequence). This CDR3 is 16 amino acids long. V dropped 2 bases and J dropped 3 bases, with 17 bases sitting between them.

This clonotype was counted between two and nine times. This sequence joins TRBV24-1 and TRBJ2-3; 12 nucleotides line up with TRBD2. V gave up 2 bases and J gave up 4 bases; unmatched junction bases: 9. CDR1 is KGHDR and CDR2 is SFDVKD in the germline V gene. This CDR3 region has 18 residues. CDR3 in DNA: TGTGCCACCAGTGATTCTGCTAGCGGGAGGGCCCTCGCAGATACGCAGTATTTT. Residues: CATSDSASGRALADTQYF.

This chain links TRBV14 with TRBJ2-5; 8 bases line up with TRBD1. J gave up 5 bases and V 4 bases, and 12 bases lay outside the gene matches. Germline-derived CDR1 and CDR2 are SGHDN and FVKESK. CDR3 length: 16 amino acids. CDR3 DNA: TGTGCCAGCAGCCGACAGACCCCAGGGGGCCGGGAGACCCAGTACTTC. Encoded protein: CASSRQTPGGRETQYF.

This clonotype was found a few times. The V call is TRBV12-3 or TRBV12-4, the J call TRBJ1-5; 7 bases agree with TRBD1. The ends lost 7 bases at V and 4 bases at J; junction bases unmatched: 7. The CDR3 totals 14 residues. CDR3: CASNFGTDNQPQHF. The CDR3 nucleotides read TGTGCCAGCAACTTTGGGACAGATAATCAGCCCCAGCATTTT.

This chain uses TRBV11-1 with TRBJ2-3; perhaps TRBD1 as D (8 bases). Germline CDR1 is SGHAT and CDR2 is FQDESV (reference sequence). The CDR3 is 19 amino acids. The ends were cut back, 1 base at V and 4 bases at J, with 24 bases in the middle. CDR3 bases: TGTGCCAGCAGCTTAGTAGCCGGGGGGACAGGTACCGTCCCAGATACGCAGTATTTT. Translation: CASSLVAGGTGTVPDTQYF. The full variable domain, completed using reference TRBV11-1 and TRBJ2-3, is EAEVAQSPRYKITEKSQAVAFWCDPISGHATLYWYRQILGQGPELLVQFQDESVVDDSQLPKDRFSAERLKGVDSTLKIQPAELGDSAMYLCASSLVAGGTGTVPDTQYFGPGTRLTVL.

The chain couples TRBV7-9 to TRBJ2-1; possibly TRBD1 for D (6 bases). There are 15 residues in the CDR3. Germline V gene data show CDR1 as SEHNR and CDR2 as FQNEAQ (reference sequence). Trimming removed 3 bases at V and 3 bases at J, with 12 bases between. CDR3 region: CASSFGTNFYNEQFF. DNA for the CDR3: TGTGCCAGCAGCTTTGGGACAAATTTCTACAATGAGCAGTTCTTC.